This T cell receptor beta chain was sequenced in a study of T cell changes during pregnancy in multiple sclerosis. The V segment lost 5 bases and the J segment 5 bases; nucleotides outside the gene matches: 9. Per the germline V gene, CDR1 is SGHAT and CDR2 is FQNNGV. The length of the CDR3 is 15 residues. Sequenced by immunoSEQ multiplex PCR; TCRdb stores in-frame clones only, minus some. In the table there are about 49,000 clones, nearly 90% of which are singletons. V is TRBV11-2 and J is TRBJ2-1, with 7 bases identical to TRBD1. The sequenced sample was peripheral blood, obtained after pregnancy. The clonotype was recovered from a female donor in good health, enrolled as a control in a pregnancy study. Here the CDR3 DNA reads TGTGCCAGCAGCCAATCTGACAGGGCGGACAATGAGCAGTTCTTC. This sequence encodes CASSQSDRADNEQFF.